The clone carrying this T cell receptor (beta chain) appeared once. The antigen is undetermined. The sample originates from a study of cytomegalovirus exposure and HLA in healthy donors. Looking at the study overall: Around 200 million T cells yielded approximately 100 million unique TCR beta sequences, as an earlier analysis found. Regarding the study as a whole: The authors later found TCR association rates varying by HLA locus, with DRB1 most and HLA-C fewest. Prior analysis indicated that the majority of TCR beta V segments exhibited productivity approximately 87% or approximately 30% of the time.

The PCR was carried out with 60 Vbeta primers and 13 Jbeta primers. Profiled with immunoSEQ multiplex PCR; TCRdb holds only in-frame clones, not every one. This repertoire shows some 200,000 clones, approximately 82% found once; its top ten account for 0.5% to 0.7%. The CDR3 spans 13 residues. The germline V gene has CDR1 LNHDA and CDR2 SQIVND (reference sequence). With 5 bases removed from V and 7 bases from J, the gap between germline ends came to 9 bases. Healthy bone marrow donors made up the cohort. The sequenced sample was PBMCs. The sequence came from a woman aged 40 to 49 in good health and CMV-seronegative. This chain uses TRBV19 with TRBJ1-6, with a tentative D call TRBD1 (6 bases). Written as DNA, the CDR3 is TGTGCCAGTAGTTCCACAGGGAATTCACCCCTCCACTTT. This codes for CASSSTGNSPLHF.